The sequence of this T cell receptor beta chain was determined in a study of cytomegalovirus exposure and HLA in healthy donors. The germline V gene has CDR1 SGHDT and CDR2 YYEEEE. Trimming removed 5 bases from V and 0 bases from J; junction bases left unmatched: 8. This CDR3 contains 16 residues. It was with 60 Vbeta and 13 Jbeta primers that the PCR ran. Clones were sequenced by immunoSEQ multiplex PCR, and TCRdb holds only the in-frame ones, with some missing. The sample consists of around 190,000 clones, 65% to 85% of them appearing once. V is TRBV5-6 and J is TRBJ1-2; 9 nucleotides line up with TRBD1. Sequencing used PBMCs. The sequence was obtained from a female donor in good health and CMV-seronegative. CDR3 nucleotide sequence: TGTGCCAGCAGTCAGGACAGGGGCCATCCTAACTATGGCTACACCTTC. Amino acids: CASSQDRGHPNYGYTF.